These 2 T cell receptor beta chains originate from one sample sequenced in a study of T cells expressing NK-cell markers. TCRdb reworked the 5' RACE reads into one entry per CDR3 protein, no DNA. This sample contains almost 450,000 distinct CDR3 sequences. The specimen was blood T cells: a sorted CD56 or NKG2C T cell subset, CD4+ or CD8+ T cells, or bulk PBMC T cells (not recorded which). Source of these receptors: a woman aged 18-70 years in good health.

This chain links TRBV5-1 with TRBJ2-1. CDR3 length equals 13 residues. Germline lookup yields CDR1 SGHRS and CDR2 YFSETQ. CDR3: CASSLGWYNEQFF.

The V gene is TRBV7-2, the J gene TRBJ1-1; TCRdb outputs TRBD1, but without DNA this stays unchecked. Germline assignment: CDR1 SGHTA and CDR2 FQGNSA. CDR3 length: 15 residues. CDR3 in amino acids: CASSPGGQKNTEAFF.